This TCR beta chain was profiled in a study of T cells expressing NK-cell markers (dated by TCRdb to 2020 to 2021). In terms of the full investigation: In sorted CD3+CD56+NKG2C+, CD3+CD56+NKG2C- and CD3+CD56-NKG2C+ T-cell subsets from several donors, TCR beta-chain repertoires were profiled. Seven of the eight sequenced donors were HCMV-seropositive and one was HCMV-seronegative. The eight sequenced donors were randomly selected healthy volunteers, three men and five women. Libraries were sequenced as 2 x 150 bp reads on Illumina HiSeq 2000/2500, MiSeq or NextSeq. On the study overall, not on this receptor specifically: Whether the expanded NKG2C-expressing T cell clones were specific for HCMV antigens remained unclear. Those dominant clonotypes were again the most abundant among CD3+CD56-NKG2C+ cells in a handful of donors, at 28.3-60.1%. In over 5 donors, the dominant CD3+CD56+NKG2C+ clonotypes were among the top 10 CD8+ clonotypes and accounted for about 1.0-7.5% of CD8+ T cells.

Comment on this clonotype: What antigen it recognizes has not been identified.

Sequenced on an Illumina HiSeq 2000. The TCR beta cDNA libraries were made using 5'RACE template switching, a step that added both a universal primer site and unique molecular identifiers. Synthesis of cDNA was primed from the TCR beta constant segment and was followed by two consecutive PCR amplification steps. As for the original processing: MIGEC handled demultiplexing of the reads and grouping by UMI, while MiTCR was used to assemble and quantify clonotypes. To remove erroneous sequences, TCR cDNA sequences were retained only when supported by two or more reads. Downstream repertoire analysis used the tcR package, and clonotypes were matched across fractions by CDR3 nucleotide sequence plus V segment. VDJmatch was used to annotate antigen specificity against VDJdb, with one amino acid substitution in CDR3 allowed. Reads reprocessed by TCRdb are summarized as one entry per CDR3 protein sequence, and DNA is absent. TCRdb's processing, not the study's, gives the V and J calls here. This sample's table lists 350,000 to 500,000 distinct CDR3 sequences. The top ten clonotypes cover 7.3% of the sample.

The germline V gene gives CDR1 as SQVTM and CDR2 as ANQGSEA. The CDR3, cysteine through phenylalanine, is 19 amino acids long. No coding sequence is recorded. HCMV-specific IgG was detected in serum with a commercial ELISA kit to determine HCMV serostatus. Ficoll density gradient centrifugation was used to isolate peripheral blood mononuclear cells from blood. Material for sequencing was blood T cells: a sorted CD56 or NKG2C T cell subset, CD4+ or CD8+ T cells, or bulk PBMC T cells (not recorded which). The TCR comes from a woman between 18 and 70 years old in good health. The V and J genes are TRBV29-1 and TRBJ2-7; TCRdb reports TRBD1, a call that lacks DNA to check it against. CDR3 protein: CSVEDRMGPGFQSSYEQYF.